The 5 T cell receptor gamma chains presented below share a single source sample, sequenced in a study of fetal and pediatric gammadelta thymocytes. TCRdb used CATT to re-call clones from the reads. The sample gives about 160 gamma-chain clones, 5% to 7.5% of which show up once; about 48% is in the top ten. Sequenced: Vgamma9Vdelta2 gamma-delta T cells from the thymus. Documented subset: sorted CD3+gammadeltaTCR+Vgamma9+Vdelta2+ thymocytes. These receptors all stem from a child who underwent cardiac surgery and was recorded as healthy.

By frequency in the sample, this clone is hyperexpanded. Other DNA sequences in this sample translate to the same CDR3. J is TRGJP and V is TRGV9. After removal of 0 bases from V and 7 bases from J, the junction contained 3 bases not matched to a gene. Germline CDR1 is GITISATS and CDR2 is ISYDGTV (reference sequence). The CDR3 consists of 16 residues. This CDR3 is CALWEVRELGKKIKVF. In nucleotides, the CDR3 is TGTGCCTTGTGGGAGGTGCGGGAGTTGGGCAAAAAAATCAAGGTATTT.

The table lists this clone with a few counts. The protein in TCRdb stems from a much larger clone and differs at residue 7 from this DNA's translation, likely a read error; here the protein is translated from the DNA. J is TRGJ1 or TRGJ2 and V is TRGV9. Trimming at V came to 1 base and at J to 9 bases, leaving 6 bases not matched to a gene. CDR3 length: 12 residues. Germline V gene lookup returns CDR1 GITISATS and CDR2 ISYDGTV (reference sequence). Here the CDR3 reads CALWEVSPKKLF. Here the CDR3 DNA reads TGTGCCTTGTGGGAGGTATCCCCTAAGAAACTCTTT.

This clone has more than one count but fewer than ten. A read error likely explains why the TCRdb protein, taken from a much larger clone, differs from this DNA's translation at residue 14; the protein shown is translated from the DNA. The V call is TRGV9, the J call TRGJP. There are 16 residues in the CDR3. Germline CDR1 reads GITISATS; CDR2 reads ISYDGTV (reference sequence). In DNA form, the CDR3 reads TGTGCCTTGTGGGAGGTGCAAGAGTTGGGCAAAAAAATCGAGGTATTT. It encodes CALWEVQELGKKIEVF.

In the case of this clone: TCRdb records a much larger clone's protein for this DNA, with a difference at residue 3 that likely arises from a read error; the protein given is the translation of the DNA. The chain is built from TRGV3 and TRGJP1. The CDR3 runs 15 residues. Germline loops: CDR1 VTNTFY, CDR2 YDVSTARD (reference sequence). The DNA for the CDR3 is TGTGCCGCCTGGGACAGGCTCTTCACTGGTTGGTTCAAGATATTT. It is translated as CAAWDRLFTGWFKIF.

Note on this clone: This could be a read error, since a much larger clone is one nucleotide away. The chain uses TRGV9 and TRGJP. Trimming cost V 0 bases and J 8 bases; bases outside gene matches: 1. Germline V gives CDR1 GITISATS, CDR2 ISYDGTV (reference sequence). The CDR3 is 15 residues long. CDR3 bases: TGTGCCTTGTGGGAGGTGAAGTTGGGCAAAAAAATCAAGGTATTT. It specifies CALWEVKLGKKIKVF.